Listed below are T cell receptor beta chains from one sample, sequenced in a study of cytomegalovirus exposure and HLA in healthy donors. The data were produced by immunoSEQ multiplex PCR, yet TCRdb's version contains in-frame clones alone and is incomplete. The table lists some 250,000 clones, about 90% of them singletons. Sequencing was done on a sample of PBMCs. The receptors originated from a woman between 18 and 30 years old in good health and CMV-seronegative. Each CDR3 is given with its conserved first and last residue. The D gene is left open where the match is weak.

d_call j_call v_call cdr3_aa cdr3_nt
- TRBJ1-5 TRBV28 CASSLSGYSNQPQHF TGTGCCAGCAGTTTGTCAGGCTATAGCAATCAGCCCCAGCATTTT
TRBD1 TRBJ1-1 TRBV2 CASSGPGGMNTEAFF TGTGCCAGCAGTGGACCAGGGGGGATGAACACTGAAGCTTTCTTT
- TRBJ2-7 TRBV7-7 CASSPRAGDEQYF TGTGCTAGCAGCCCGCGGGCGGGCGACGAGCAGTACTTC
TRBD1 TRBJ1-5 TRBV19 CASSTGQVGDQPQHF TGTGCCAGTAGTACGGGACAGGTGGGGGATCAGCCCCAGCATTTT
TRBD2 TRBJ2-1 TRBV5-1 CASSLLGLAGGQSSYNEQFF TGCGCCAGCAGCTTGTTGGGCCTAGCGGGGGGCCAGAGCTCCTACAATGAGCAGTTCTTC
- TRBJ1-1 TRBV9 CASAPGDGGAFF TGTGCCAGCGCGCCGGGAGATGGGGGAGCTTTCTTT
- TRBJ2-3 TRBV4-1 CASSQEVPGTGWDTQYF TGCGCCAGCAGCCAAGAGGTTCCGGGAACCGGTTGGGATACGCAGTATTTT
- TRBJ2-2 TRBV27 CASSQLNTGELFF TGTGCCAGCAGTCAACTGAACACCGGGGAGCTGTTTTTT
- TRBJ2-3 TRBV7-2 CASSTGQSSTDTQYF TGTGCCAGCAGCACCGGACAATCTAGCACAGATACGCAGTATTTT
TRBD2 TRBJ2-1 TRBV4-1 CASSPLGTSGGEQFF TGCGCCAGCAGCCCTCTCGGGACTAGCGGGGGGGAGCAGTTCTTC
TRBD2 TRBJ2-1 TRBV11-3 CASSLAGGGAFNEQFF TGTGCCAGCAGCTTAGCTGGCGGGGGGGCATTTAATGAGCAGTTCTTC
TRBD2 TRBJ2-3 TRBV6-4 CASSETSGGYTDTQYF TGTGCCAGCAGTGAAACTAGCGGGGGATACACAGATACGCAGTATTTT
- TRBJ2-1 TRBV5-4 CASSLESGPLNNEQFF TGTGCCAGCAGCTTGGAATCAGGGCCCCTGAACAATGAGCAGTTCTTC
TRBD1 TRBJ1-1 TRBV23-1 CASSQTGSSTEAFF TGCGCCAGCAGTCAGACAGGGAGTAGTACTGAAGCTTTCTTT
TRBD1 TRBJ1-5 TRBV10-3 CAISEIWYGTDSNQPQHF TGTGCCATCAGTGAGATTTGGTACGGGACAGACTCCAATCAGCCCCAGCATTTT
- TRBJ1-3 TRBV2 CASYGESTSGNTIYF TGTGCCAGCTATGGGGAGTCCACCTCTGGAAACACCATATATTTT
TRBD1 TRBJ2-5 TRBV5-5 CASSLGQGALSAQYF TGTGCCAGCAGCTTGGGGCAGGGGGCTTTATCGGCCCAGTACTTC
TRBD2 TRBJ2-7 TRBV27 CASSSVAGGYEQYF TGTGCCAGCAGTTCAGTAGCGGGGGGCTACGAGCAGTACTTC
TRBD2 TRBJ2-3 TRBV2 CASSEGTSGGFTDTQYF TGTGCCAGCAGTGAAGGGACTAGCGGGGGGTTCACAGATACGCAGTATTTT
- TRBJ2-3 TRBV6-1 CASSAGGTQYF TGTGCCAGCAGTGCTGGCGGTACGCAGTATTTT
- TRBJ1-6 TRBV28 CASRPPGLNSPLHF TGTGCCAGCAGGCCTCCGGGACTAAATTCACCCCTCCACTTT
- TRBJ2-5 TRBV9 CASSVDKGLETQYF TGTGCCAGCAGCGTAGATAAGGGGTTGGAGACCCAGTACTTC
- TRBJ2-7 TRBV4-2 CASSLPGERSYEQYF TGTGCCAGCAGCCTTCCAGGGGAGCGCTCCTACGAGCAGTACTTC
- TRBJ1-3 TRBV28 CASSPRHFSGNTIYF TGTGCCAGCAGCCCGAGACACTTCTCTGGAAACACCATATATTTT
TRBD2 TRBJ2-5 TRBV7-6 CASSSFWGGYQETQYF TGTGCCAGCAGCTCGTTTTGGGGGGGGTACCAAGAGACCCAGTACTTC
- TRBJ2-2 TRBV11-2 CASSLATGELFF TGTGCCAGCAGCTTGGCCACCGGGGAGCTGTTTTTT